Sequencing of this TCR beta chain was carried out in a study of blood T cell repertoires in COVID-19. Measured with immunoSEQ multiplex PCR; TCRdb has only the in-frame clones, and not every one. The repertoire holds 120,000 or so clones, approximately 89% seen once, with roughly 3.6% in the top ten. The germline V gene encodes CDR1 MRHNA and CDR2 SNTAGT. CDR3 size: 15 residues. Losses at the gene ends were 5 bases for V and 6 bases for J; bases not matched to a gene: 10. The rearrangement uses TRBV6-4 and TRBJ1-2; TRBD1 matches 9 bases. The source of this sequence is a woman aged 60-75 years with acute or convalescent COVID-19. The sample taken for sequencing was peripheral blood. In DNA, the CDR3 is TGTGCCAGCAGTAATTACCCCGGGACAGGGAATGGCTACACCTTC. Translation gives CASSNYPGTGNGYTF.